This T cell receptor beta chain was found in a study of cytomegalovirus exposure and HLA in healthy donors (dated by TCRdb to the late 2010s). A note on the overall study: According to an earlier analysis of around 600 of the donors, 150 million to 200 million T cells yielded approximately 120 million unique TCR beta sequences and more than 250 Gb of sequence data. The study used immunosequencing to profile the T cell repertoires of approximately 690 subjects and linked those repertoires to cytomegalovirus serostatus. The study was designed to test whether signatures of past pathogen exposure could be identified by cataloging public T cell receptors. Among some 400 genotyped donors of the cohort, an average of about 240,000 unique TCR beta nucleotide sequences was sequenced per donor, of which approximately 19% were non-productive. Several DR-DQ haplotypes were handled as single units for association and clustering because linkage in the cohort was strong. In addition to the first cohort of hundreds of subjects, a separate validation cohort of over 90 different subjects was used. HLA typing covered class I and class II loci at four-digit resolution. A later analysis re-analyzed previously published TCR beta repertoires from several hundred donors and added high-resolution HLA genotyping to study TCR occurrence patterns. Roughly 300 gigabases of sequencing data and 70 million to 100 million unique TCR sequences were included in an early release covering roughly 600 HLA-typed donors. Rather than using new phenotypic data, the later analysis identified candidate immune exposures from TCR beta sequences and from how often those sequences occurred across donors. The genetic ancestry cluster associated with self-reported Caucasian donors included 65% to 90% of the 300 to 400 genotyped donors. Typing coverage varied by locus: roughly 620-640 donors for A, B, C, DRB1 and DQB1; 522 for DQA1; over 600 for DPA1; approximately 490 for DPB1. An earlier analysis of several hundred of the donors applied high-throughput TCR beta sequencing to assess whether each TCR beta V gene segment acted as functional or pseudogenic. Alongside the repertoire data, information on donor age, sex, ethnicity and CMV serostatus was compiled. Genome-wide SNP genotypes for about three fifths of the 666 donors were used in a later genetic analysis, which treated that subset as a discovery cohort. All discovery cohort repertoires had been generated on a single sequencing platform. High-throughput TCR immunosequencing, statistical association of individual TCRs with disease status, and machine learning were combined to predict cytomegalovirus infection status.

The CDR3 measures 14 amino acids from cysteine to phenylalanine. Solely the CDR3 DNA is kept, with 42 bases framed from the first base. V has 5 bases trimmed and J has 0 bases trimmed; junction bases matching no gene number 3. CDR1 and CDR2 were assigned from the germline V gene (reference sequence) as SEHNR and FQNEAQ. The protocol used for the library was the immunoSEQ multiplex PCR assay. The multiplex PCR relied on a mix of 60 forward primers for TCR Vbeta segments and 13 reverse primers for TCR Jbeta segments. The CDR3 region of rearranged TCR beta genes was amplified from genomic DNA with a multiplex PCR assay. On the Illumina HiSeq System, the amplified TCR beta libraries were sequenced as 87-base-pair reads. The original methods were these. In a later analysis, some 80 million unique TCR beta chains were counted across the 690 or so repertoires, and roughly 9.9 million of these chains were shared by at least two donors. A nearest-neighbor algorithm error-corrected the raw reads and collapsed the reads into unique sequences, merging closely related sequences to remove PCR and sequencing errors. CDR3 sequences were aligned to IMGT reference sequences to assign V, D and J gene segments. Each retained sequence needed at least a six-nucleotide match to both a V gene segment and a J gene segment. A rearrangement was called productive if the CDR3 had no stop codons and remained in frame with V and J, and every other rearrangement was called non-productive. Following IMGT convention, CDR3 was defined as the stretch from the second conserved V-encoded cysteine to the conserved J-encoded phenylalanine. The earlier analysis of approximately 500 of the donors excluded sequences that lacked an unambiguous match to a single V gene segment. In an earlier analysis of about 590 of the donors, a V segment was called functional when productive rearrangements were above 56.7%, and segregating when the standard deviation between donors exceeded 5%. To diagnose cytomegalovirus status from the catalog of TCR beta chain sequences, a statistical classification framework was built. In a later analysis, TCR nucleotide sequences were compared against IMGT/GENE-DB human TR gene sequences so that V and J genes could be assigned. The TCRdist pipeline was used in a later analysis to assign CDR3 sequences and most-parsimonious VDJ recombination scenarios. In a later analysis, every TCR beta chain was defined by the combination of its CDR3 amino acid sequence and its V-gene family, and reads without a unique V-gene family were dropped. A later analysis removed several hundred highly shared, low-generation-probability nucleotide sequences to deal with suspected cross-contamination and a sequencing artifact. For each public chain, a later analysis derived a clonal expansion index from normalized ranks of inferred template counts within each repertoire. A later analysis computed generation probabilities with a VDJ recombination model fitted to out-of-frame rearrangements, and checked the results against IGoR. Hypergeometric tests were used in a later analysis to score TCR-TCR, TCR-HLA and TCR-CMV co-occurrence, with a repertoire-size bias correction applied to the TCR pairs. To estimate false discovery rates, a later analysis permuted the HLA or CMV assignments 20 times. In a later analysis, co-occurring TCRs were grouped using DBSCAN, and TCRdist sequence similarity was added for clustering within HLA-allele-positive subsets. Repertoires with fewer than 30,000 or more than 120,000 public chains, plus five repertoires with anomalous nucleotide sharing, were excluded from co-occurrence clustering. As stored in TCRdb, this immuneACCESS dataset retains in-frame rearrangements with V and J assigned. A fraction of the clones does not appear; measured against another copy, unresolved V genes explain less than half of the discrepancy, and the remainder lacks a known reason. D and trimming come from the DNA, and the V and J calls and clone size come from that table. The sample has 150,000 to 200,000 clones on record, more than 70% of them singletons. The ten largest make up less than 9.5% of the sample.

Concerning this clone: No cognate antigen has been identified for it. No quality values exist for individual bases; no much larger clone is one base distant. The sample carries other DNA sequences with the same CDR3.

The paper as a whole reports these results and caveats: While some public TCRs were present in many individuals, most TCR sequences turned up only very rarely across donors. A later analysis found that HLA-associated TCR beta chains were more clonally expanded and had lower generation probabilities than equally common non-associated chains. The authors suggested that the approach could potentially be extended to other disease states and immunological phenotypes. The sequencing pipeline was judged likely to have produced a cluster of highly shared sequence variants as a technical artifact. Because counts were too low, about 18 rarely observed V segments, including chromosome 9 orphons, were excluded from the earlier analysis of some 540 of the donors. Because HLA typing was unavailable for some donors at each locus, only the typed subset was used in association tests. Three of the identified cytomegalovirus-associated TCR beta chains were confirmed in vitro to be specific for cytomegalovirus antigens. In the study, around 150 TCR beta chains were listed as associated with cytomegalovirus. Presence/absence analyses assumed roughly uniform sequencing depth across donors, an assumption that may not hold. The classifier was reported to diagnose cytomegalovirus status with high specificity and sensitivity in both the original cohort and the validation cohort. V-gene and J-gene trimming of TCR beta chains was associated with a missense DCLRE1C variant in a later genetic analysis, and the association was replicated in an independent cohort. Correlated functional status among segregating V segments might reflect linkage disequilibrium, but an unknown experimental factor could not be ruled out. Immune exposure information for the cohort was limited to CMV serostatus. In a later analysis, the rate of TCR association differed among HLA loci, with DRB1 alleles having the most associated TCRs and HLA-C alleles having the fewest. An earlier analysis of around 540 of the donors showed that most TCR beta V segments appeared in productive rearrangements either about 90% or about 30% of the time, which broadly matched IMGT annotations. Compared with the 666-donor mean, donors in an Asian-associated ancestry cluster had fewer N-insertions in productive TCRs, according to a later genetic analysis. A later analysis found that most CMV-associated TCR beta chains appeared HLA-restricted, with HLA associations seemingly driven largely by CMV exposure. According to a later analysis, parvovirus B19, influenza, CMV and Epstein-Barr virus appeared linked to several top co-occurrence clusters. A further reported finding was that TCR beta sequences accurately predicted the HLA-A and HLA-B alleles for most subjects in the first cohort. In this cohort, only TCR beta chains were sequenced, and detectable features were limited by the absence of alpha or paired-chain data. Specific HLA alleles were associated with over 15,000 TCR beta sequences at a false discovery rate of 0.05 in a later analysis. The 87-base-pair reads could not distinguish some IMGT-functional V segments, including TRBV6-2 and TRBV6-3, so those segments were excluded. Strong co-occurrence of HLA alleles, especially DR and DQ, made assigning TCR associations to individual alleles difficult.

The cohort was made up of 666 healthy bone marrow donors. At the time of sampling, all cohort members were nominally healthy, though unrecorded immune exposures were likely present. The donor was CMV seropositive and was included in the group of 250 to 300 seropositive cohort members. Every donor gave a peripheral blood sample, and the peripheral blood mononuclear cells from that sample were used for TCR beta sequencing. The Qiagen DNeasy Blood Extraction Kit was used to extract genomic DNA from the blood cell samples. The V and J segments used are TRBV7-9 and TRBJ1-1; 7 nucleotides in the junction match TRBD1. This TCR came from a woman aged 40 to 50 in good health and CMV-seropositive. Source material: PBMCs. The CDR3 is CASSLGQVNTEAFF. The DNA sequence is given as TGTGCCAGCAGCCTAGGACAGGTGAACACTGAAGCTTTCTTT.